A selection of T cell receptor beta chains follows, all from one sample in a study of blood T cell repertoires in COVID-19. Measured with immunoSEQ multiplex PCR; TCRdb has only the in-frame clones, and not every one. Found here are roughly 230,000 clones, approximately 86% of them singletons; the top ten hold roughly 5%. Material for sequencing was peripheral blood. These receptor sequences come from a human donor in a cohort sampled during active COVID-19. CDR3s include the opening cysteine and the closing phenylalanine or tryptophan. D genes are given only for firm matches. Clone sizes are given selectively: once, few, many, or a class where the clone is expanded.

TRBJ2-7	TRBV6-5	TRBD1	.	CASSSGQGISYEQYF	TGTGCCAGCAGCTCGGGACAGGGAATATCCTACGAGCAGTACTTC
TRBJ1-3	TRBV11-2	TRBD1	.	CASSLEQGRYTIYF	TGTGCCAGCAGCTTAGAACAGGGGCGATACACCATATATTTT
TRBJ2-7	TRBV29-1	TRBD2	.	CSVMTSGIGEQYF	TGCAGCGTCATGACTAGCGGTATTGGCGAGCAGTACTTC
TRBJ2-2	TRBV2	TRBD1	.	CVTAGQGTGELFF	TGTGTCACAGCAGGACAGGGCACCGGGGAGCTGTTTTTT
TRBJ2-3	TRBV5-4	.	.	CASSLEVQGTDTQYF	TGTGCCAGCAGCTTGGAGGTACAGGGAACAGATACGCAGTATTTT
TRBJ1-3	TRBV5-1	.	.	CASSLPSSGNTIYF	TGCGCCAGCAGCTTGCCGAGCTCTGGAAACACCATATATTTT
TRBJ1-1	TRBV10-2	.	.	CASSDPSDRRGTEAFF	TGCGCCAGCAGTGACCCCTCTGACCGGCGGGGCACTGAAGCTTTCTTT
TRBJ1-2	TRBV5-4	TRBD1	.	CASSASGTGSGGYTF	TGTGCCAGCAGCGCATCCGGGACAGGGTCAGGAGGCTACACCTTC
TRBJ1-1	TRBV5-8	.	.	CASSLVPGVTEAFF	TGTGCCAGCAGCTTGGTCCCGGGTGTCACTGAAGCTTTCTTT
TRBJ1-1	TRBV9	TRBD1	.	CASSTSGTGFYEAFF	TGTGCCAGCAGTACATCCGGGACAGGATTTTATGAAGCTTTCTTT
TRBJ1-2	TRBV19	.	.	CASWHRDDYGYTF	TGTGCCAGCTGGCACAGGGACGACTATGGCTACACCTTC
TRBJ2-2	TRBV27	.	.	CASLSRGRTGELFF	TGTGCCAGCCTGAGCAGGGGACGGACCGGGGAGCTGTTTTTT
TRBJ2-7	TRBV6-5	.	once	CASREGSRYEQYF	TGTGCCAGCAGGGAGGGTTCCCGGTACGAGCAGTACTTC
TRBJ2-2	TRBV7-9	TRBD2	.	CASSPSGEGSNTGELFF	TGTGCCAGCAGCCCAAGCGGGGAGGGATCGAACACCGGGGAGCTGTTTTTT
TRBJ2-7	TRBV11-3	TRBD1	.	CASSSRTGGSYEQYF	TGTGCCAGCAGCTCCCGGACAGGGGGTTCCTACGAGCAGTACTTC
TRBJ2-5	TRBV28	.	.	CASSLPSPGGETQYF	TGTGCCAGCAGCCTCCCCTCCCCAGGGGGGGAGACCCAGTACTTC
TRBJ2-2	TRBV5-1	TRBD1	few	CASSSRTGGTGELFF	TGCGCCAGCAGCTCCCGGACAGGGGGTACCGGGGAGCTGTTTTTT
TRBJ2-1	TRBV3-1/TRBV3-2	TRBD2	once	CASSPGLAGVNEQFF	TGTGCCAGCAGCCCGGGACTAGCGGGAGTCAATGAGCAGTTCTTC
TRBJ2-2	TRBV18	.	.	CASSPLLGRDTGELFF	TGTGCCAGCTCACCACTTTTAGGGCGGGACACCGGGGAGCTGTTTTTT
TRBJ1-1	TRBV7-9	TRBD1	.	CASKTGGFTEAFF	TGTGCCAGCAAGACAGGGGGCTTTACTGAAGCTTTCTTT
TRBJ1-6	TRBV28	TRBD1	.	CASTTGSSYNSPLHF	TGTGCCAGCACGACAGGGAGCTCCTATAATTCACCCCTCCACTTT
TRBJ1-4	TRBV24-1	.	once	CATSDPQGTNEKLFF	TGTGCCACCAGTGATCCACAGGGAACTAATGAAAAACTGTTTTTT
TRBJ2-1	TRBV5-1	TRBD2	.	CASSDRGGLGSYNEQFF	TGCGCCAGCAGCGACCGCGGGGGTTTAGGTTCCTACAATGAGCAGTTCTTC
TRBJ2-3	TRBV27	.	once	CASSSDWRTDTQYF	TGTGCCAGCAGTTCGGACTGGCGCACAGATACGCAGTATTTT
TRBJ1-6	TRBV28	.	.	CASSTAGRINSPLHF	TGTGCCAGCAGTACCGCGGGACGGATTAATTCACCCCTCCACTTT
TRBJ1-2	TRBV7-8	.	.	CASSSITGTSNYGYTF	TGTGCCAGCAGCAGTATTACCGGGACATCTAACTATGGCTACACCTTC
TRBJ1-1	TRBV30	TRBD1	.	CGWDRGVRDTEAFF	TGTGGGTGGGACAGGGGGGTTAGGGACACTGAAGCTTTCTTT
TRBJ2-2	TRBV7-6	.	.	CASRMDTGNTGELFF	TGTGCCAGCAGAATGGACACAGGGAACACCGGGGAGCTGTTTTTT
TRBJ2-5	TRBV4-1	.	few	CASSQEYRTKETQYF	TGCGCCAGCAGCCAAGAATACAGAACCAAGGAGACCCAGTACTTC
TRBJ2-1	TRBV10-1	TRBD2	.	CASSESMAGVEEQFF	TGCGCCAGCAGTGAGTCGATGGCGGGGGTAGAGGAGCAGTTCTTC
TRBJ2-3	TRBV30	TRBD1	.	CAWSTGQGIDTQYF	TGTGCCTGGAGTACCGGACAGGGGATAGATACGCAGTATTTT
TRBJ2-7	TRBV7-9	TRBD2	.	CASGGYFYEQYF	TGTGCCTCCGGGGGGTACTTCTACGAGCAGTACTTC
TRBJ2-1	TRBV5-1	TRBD1	few	CASRGFPGQGSYNEQFF	TGCGCCAGCAGAGGCTTCCCGGGACAGGGAAGTTACAATGAGCAGTTCTTC
TRBJ1-1	TRBV28	.	.	CASSALFLTGLRFSEAFF	TGTGCCAGCAGTGCCCTGTTCCTAACAGGGCTCCGATTCTCTGAAGCTTTCTTT
TRBJ1-1	TRBV21-1	.	few	CASSSKGGQGTEAFF	TGTGCCAGCAGCTCAAAGGGCGGACAGGGGACCGAAGCTTTCTTT
TRBJ1-4	TRBV5-5	TRBD1	.	CASSLAGPGTVWATNEKLFF	TGTGCCAGCAGCTTGGCCGGGCCAGGGACAGTCTGGGCAACTAATGAAAAACTGTTTTTT
TRBJ1-5	TRBV11-2	.	.	CASSLGEDQPQHF	TGTGCCAGCAGCTTAGGAGAGGATCAGCCCCAGCATTTT
TRBJ2-7	TRBV11-2	.	.	CASSLSPYEQYF	TGTGCCAGCAGCTTATCCCCTTACGAGCAGTACTTC
TRBJ2-7	TRBV30	TRBD1	few	CAWSVLHSGTGYEQYF	TGTGCCTGGAGTGTACTCCACTCCGGGACAGGCTACGAGCAGTACTTC
TRBJ2-7	TRBV29-1	TRBD1	few	CSVVRGQGYEQYF	TGCAGCGTGGTACGTGGACAGGGCTACGAGCAGTACTTC
TRBJ2-3	TRBV7-3	TRBD2	.	CASSSGSGVTSTDTQYF	TGTGCCAGCAGCTCTGGTAGCGGGGTAACTAGCACAGATACGCAGTATTTT
TRBJ1-5	TRBV15	.	few	CATSRGGQHNQPQHF	TGTGCCACCAGCAGAGGCGGACAGCACAATCAGCCCCAGCATTTT
TRBJ2-5	TRBV7-6	TRBD1	.	CASSLDREVKQETQYF	TGTGCCAGCAGCCTTGACAGGGAAGTGAAACAAGAGACCCAGTACTTC
TRBJ2-3	TRBV6-5	.	.	CASSLGLSGDTQYF	TGTGCCAGCAGCCTAGGACTCTCCGGGGATACGCAGTATTTT
TRBJ2-2	TRBV2	.	once	CASSENLFGQSNTGELFF	TGTGCCAGCAGTGAAAACTTATTTGGACAGTCGAACACCGGGGAGCTGTTTTTT
TRBJ2-5	TRBV11-2	.	.	CASSPLWDSQETQYF	TGTGCCAGCAGCCCACTCTGGGACTCCCAAGAGACCCAGTACTTC
TRBJ2-1	TRBV14	TRBD2	.	CASSHIPGLAVHPYNEQFF	TGTGCCAGCAGCCACATACCGGGACTAGCGGTTCATCCTTACAATGAGCAGTTCTTC
TRBJ1-1	TRBV29-1	TRBD1	.	CSVPDRGLQSNTEAFF	TGCAGCGTCCCGGACAGGGGACTTCAATCGAACACTGAAGCTTTCTTT
TRBJ2-7	TRBV9	TRBD1	.	CASSVGARTGPYEQYF	TGTGCCAGCAGCGTAGGTGCTAGGACAGGGCCCTACGAGCAGTACTTC
TRBJ2-3	TRBV18	.	.	CASSQNRENTDTQYF	TGTGCCAGCTCACAGAACAGGGAAAACACAGATACGCAGTATTTT
TRBJ2-3	TRBV9	TRBD2	.	CASSADSGGDTQYF	TGTGCCAGCAGCGCTGATAGCGGGGGTGATACGCAGTATTTT
TRBJ2-2	TRBV5-1	.	.	CASSLALVRDTGELFF	TGCGCCAGCAGCTTGGCGTTGGTGAGGGACACCGGGGAGCTGTTTTTT
TRBJ2-7	TRBV15	TRBD1	.	CATSTNRGYEQYF	TGTGCCACCAGCACGAACAGGGGATACGAGCAGTACTTC
TRBJ1-4	TRBV28	.	.	CASFGLLRSEKLFF	TGTGCCAGCTTTGGACTTCTTCGAAGTGAAAAACTGTTTTTT
TRBJ2-7	TRBV28	TRBD1	.	CASSLFPDRTFRNEQYF	TGTGCCAGCAGTTTATTCCCGGACAGGACCTTTAGGAACGAGCAGTACTTC
TRBJ2-5	TRBV7-9	TRBD2	.	CASSWGLAGRETQYF	TGTGCCAGCAGCTGGGGACTAGCGGGACGGGAGACCCAGTACTTC
TRBJ2-1	TRBV11-2	.	.	CASSSAGSSYNEQFF	TGTGCCAGCAGCTCCGCGGGGAGCTCCTACAATGAGCAGTTCTTC
TRBJ1-2	TRBV24-1	.	.	CATSPGLTSHGYTF	TGTGCCACCAGCCCGGGTCTAACATCCCATGGCTACACCTTC